These 2 T cell receptor beta chains came from one sample sequenced in a study of T-cell reconstitution after alpha-beta-depleted transplantation in children. For TCRbeta, the library was prepared with unique molecular identifiers. TCRdb reprocessed the PCR reads with MiXCR, giving one entry per CDR3 protein. The repertoire holds around 440,000 distinct CDR3 sequences, with 10% to 13% as singletons. Sample: PBMCs, taken before TCRalphabeta/CD19-depleted stem cell transplant. These receptors were obtained from a child aged 2-15 years with inherited bone marrow failure, due to receive a stem cell transplant.

In its sample, this clonotype was seen a few times. V and J are TRBV5-1 and TRBJ2-5; D is uncertain. Deletions cut 1 base from V and 4 bases from J, with 11 bases between. Germline loops: CDR1 SGHRS, CDR2 YFSETQ. This CDR3 is built from 14 residues. This CDR3 reads CASSLRLKRETQYF. DNA for the CDR3: TGCGCCAGCAGCTTGCGGCTGAAGAGAGAGACCCAGTACTTC.

This clonotype was seen repeatedly, ten times or more. The chain carries TRBV4-3 and TRBJ2-1, with 8 bases lining up with TRBD2. Germline loops: CDR1 LGHNA, CDR2 YSLEER. V gave up 1 base and J gave up 3 bases; unmatched junction bases: 17. The CDR3 sequence is 20 residues long. Here the CDR3 reads CASSQGGAGGGQTIYNEQFF. The CDR3 nucleotides read TGCGCCAGCAGCCAAGGTGGCGCGGGAGGCGGGCAAACCATCTACAATGAGCAGTTCTTC.